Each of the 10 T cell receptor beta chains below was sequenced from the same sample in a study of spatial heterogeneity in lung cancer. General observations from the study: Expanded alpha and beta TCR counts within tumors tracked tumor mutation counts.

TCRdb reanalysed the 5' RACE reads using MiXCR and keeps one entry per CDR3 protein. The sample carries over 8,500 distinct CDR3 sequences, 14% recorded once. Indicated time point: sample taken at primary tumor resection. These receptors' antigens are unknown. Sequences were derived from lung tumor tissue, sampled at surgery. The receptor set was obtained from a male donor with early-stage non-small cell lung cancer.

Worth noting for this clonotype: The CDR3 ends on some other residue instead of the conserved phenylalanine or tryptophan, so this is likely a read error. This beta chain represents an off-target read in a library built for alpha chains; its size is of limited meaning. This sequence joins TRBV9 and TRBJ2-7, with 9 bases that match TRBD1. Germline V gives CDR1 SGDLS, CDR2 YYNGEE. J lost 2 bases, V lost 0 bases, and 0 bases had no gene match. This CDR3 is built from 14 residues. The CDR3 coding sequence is TGTGCCAGCAGCGTAGGACAGGGGGCCTACGAGCAGTACTCC. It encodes CASSVGQGAYEQYS.

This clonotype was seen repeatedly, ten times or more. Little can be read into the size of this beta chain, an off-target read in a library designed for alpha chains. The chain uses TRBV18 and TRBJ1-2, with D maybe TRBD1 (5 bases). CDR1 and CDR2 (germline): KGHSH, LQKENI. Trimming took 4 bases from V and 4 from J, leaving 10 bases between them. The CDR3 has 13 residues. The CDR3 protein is CASSQTEVYGYTF. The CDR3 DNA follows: TGTGCCAGCTCACAGACAGAAGTCTATGGCTACACCTTC.

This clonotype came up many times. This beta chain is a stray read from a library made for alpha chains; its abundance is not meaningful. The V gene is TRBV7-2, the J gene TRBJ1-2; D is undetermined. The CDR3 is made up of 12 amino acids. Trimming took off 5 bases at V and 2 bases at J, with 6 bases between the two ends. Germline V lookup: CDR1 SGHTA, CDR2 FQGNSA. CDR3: CASSPDNYGYTF. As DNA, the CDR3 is TGTGCCAGCAGCCCCGACAACTATGGCTACACCTTC. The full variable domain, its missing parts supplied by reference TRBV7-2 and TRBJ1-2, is GAGVSQSPSNKVTEKGKDVELRCDPISGHTALYWYRQSLGQGLEFLIYFQGNSAPDKSGLPSDRFSAERTGGSVSTLTIQRTQQEDSAVYLCASSPDNYGYTFGSGTRLTVV.

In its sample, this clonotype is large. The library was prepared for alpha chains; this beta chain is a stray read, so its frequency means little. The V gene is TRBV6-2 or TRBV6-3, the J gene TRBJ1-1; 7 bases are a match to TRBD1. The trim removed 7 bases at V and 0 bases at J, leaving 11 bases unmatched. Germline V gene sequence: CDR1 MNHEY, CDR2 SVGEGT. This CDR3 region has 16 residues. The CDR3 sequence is CASTPWQGVMNTEAFF. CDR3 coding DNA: TGTGCCAGCACCCCTTGGCAGGGGGTTATGAACACTGAAGCTTTCTTT.

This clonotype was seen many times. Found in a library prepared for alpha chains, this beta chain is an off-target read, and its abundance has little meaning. CDR3 sequence (DNA): TGTGCCAGCAGTTTATCCTCGGGCAATCAGCCCCAGCATTTT. Encoded protein: CASSLSSGNQPQHF. The V gene is TRBV12-3 or TRBV12-4, the J gene TRBJ1-5; no firm D call. CDR3 length: 14 amino acids. V was cut by 2 bases and J by 2 bases, with 7 bases left in between.

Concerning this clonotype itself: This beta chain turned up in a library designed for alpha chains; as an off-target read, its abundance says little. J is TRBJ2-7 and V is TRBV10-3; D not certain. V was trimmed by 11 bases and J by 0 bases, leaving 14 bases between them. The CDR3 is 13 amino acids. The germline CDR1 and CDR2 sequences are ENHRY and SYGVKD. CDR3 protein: CAQRRNNSYEQYF. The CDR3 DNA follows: TGTGCCCAGCGCAGGAACAACTCCTACGAGCAGTACTTC.

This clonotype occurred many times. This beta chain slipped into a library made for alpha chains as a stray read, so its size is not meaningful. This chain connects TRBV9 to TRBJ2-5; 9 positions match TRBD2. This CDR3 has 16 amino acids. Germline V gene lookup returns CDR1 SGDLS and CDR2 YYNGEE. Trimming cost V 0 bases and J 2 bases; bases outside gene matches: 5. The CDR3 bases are TGTGCCAGCAGCGTAGTAGGACTAGCGAGTCAAGAGACCCAGTACTTC. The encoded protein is CASSVVGLASQETQYF.

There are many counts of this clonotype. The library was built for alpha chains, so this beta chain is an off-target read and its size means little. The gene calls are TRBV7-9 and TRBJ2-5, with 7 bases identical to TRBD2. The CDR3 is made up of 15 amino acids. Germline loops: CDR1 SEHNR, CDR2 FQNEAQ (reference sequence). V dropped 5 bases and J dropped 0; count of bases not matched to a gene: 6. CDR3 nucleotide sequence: TGTGCCAGCAGCCCCAGAAGCGGGAACCAAGAGACCCAGTACTTC. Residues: CASSPRSGNQETQYF.

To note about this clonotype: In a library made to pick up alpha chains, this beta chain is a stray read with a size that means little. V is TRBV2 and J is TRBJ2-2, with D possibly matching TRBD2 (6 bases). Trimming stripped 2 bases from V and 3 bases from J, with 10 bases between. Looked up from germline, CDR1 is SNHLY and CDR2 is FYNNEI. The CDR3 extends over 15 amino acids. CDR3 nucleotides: TGTGCCAGCAGTGAATCGGGGACTGACACCGGGGAGCTGTTTTTT. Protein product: CASSESGTDTGELFF.

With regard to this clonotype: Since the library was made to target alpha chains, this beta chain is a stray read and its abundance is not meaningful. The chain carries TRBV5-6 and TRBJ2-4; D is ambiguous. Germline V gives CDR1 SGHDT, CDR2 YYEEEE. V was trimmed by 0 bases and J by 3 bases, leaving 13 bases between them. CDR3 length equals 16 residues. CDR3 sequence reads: CASSLVGYSGKNIQYF. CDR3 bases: TGTGCCAGCAGCTTGGTTGGATATTCGGGCAAAAACATTCAGTACTTC.